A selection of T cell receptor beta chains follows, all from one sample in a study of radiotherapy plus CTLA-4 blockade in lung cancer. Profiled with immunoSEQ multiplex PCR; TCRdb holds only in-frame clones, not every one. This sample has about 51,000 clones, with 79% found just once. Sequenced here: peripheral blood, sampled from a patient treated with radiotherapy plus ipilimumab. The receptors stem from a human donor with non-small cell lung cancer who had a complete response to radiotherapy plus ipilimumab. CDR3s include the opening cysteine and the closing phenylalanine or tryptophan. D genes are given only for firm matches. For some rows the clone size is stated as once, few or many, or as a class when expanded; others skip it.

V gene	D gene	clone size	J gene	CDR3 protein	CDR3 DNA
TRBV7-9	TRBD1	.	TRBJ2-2	CASSAATGKNTGELFF	TGTGCCAGCAGCGCCGCGACAGGGAAGAACACCGGGGAGCTGTTTTTT
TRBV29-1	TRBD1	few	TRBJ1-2	CSAPGGVDYGYTF	TGCAGCGCCCCAGGGGGTGTGGACTATGGCTACACCTTC
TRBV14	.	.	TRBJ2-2	CASSQFGFGTDTGELFF	TGTGCCAGCAGCCAATTCGGGTTCGGCACCGACACCGGGGAGCTGTTTTTT
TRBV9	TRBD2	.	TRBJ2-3	CASSVRDRGPGLASTDTQYF	TGTGCCAGCAGCGTTCGGGACCGAGGACCGGGACTAGCGAGCACAGATACGCAGTATTTT
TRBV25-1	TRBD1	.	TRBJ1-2	CASSDGTGELYGYTF	TGTGCCAGCAGCGATGGGACAGGGGAACTATATGGCTACACCTTC
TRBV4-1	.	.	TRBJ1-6	CASRPPGQRKLNSPLHF	TGCGCCAGCAGACCTCCAGGACAGAGAAAGCTGAATTCACCCCTCCACTTT
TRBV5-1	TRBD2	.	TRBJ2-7	CASSLGQAGAAHEQYF	TGCGCCAGCAGCTTGGGGCAAGCGGGGGCGGCCCACGAGCAGTACTTC
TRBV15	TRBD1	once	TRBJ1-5	CATSREDRVSNQPQHF	TGTGCCACCAGCAGGGAAGACAGGGTTAGCAATCAGCCCCAGCATTTT
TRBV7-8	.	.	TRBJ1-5	CASSGNRVYSNQPQHF	TGTGCCAGCAGCGGAAACAGGGTCTATAGCAATCAGCCCCAGCATTTT
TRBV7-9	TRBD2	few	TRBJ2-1	CASSKGTSGRFGSYNEQFF	TGTGCCAGCAGCAAGGGGACTAGCGGGAGGTTCGGCTCCTACAATGAGCAGTTCTTC
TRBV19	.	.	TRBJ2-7	CASSITPSYEQYF	TGTGCCAGTAGTATTACACCTTCCTACGAGCAGTACTTC
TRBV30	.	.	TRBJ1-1	CARGRAGNTEAFF	TGTGCGAGGGGGAGGGCGGGGAACACTGAAGCTTTCTTT
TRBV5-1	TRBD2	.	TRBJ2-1	CASSLDPTTSGRLNEQFF	TGCGCCAGCAGCTTGGACCCAACGACTAGCGGGAGGTTAAATGAGCAGTTCTTC
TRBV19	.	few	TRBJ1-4	CASRNHRDGSEKLFF	TGTGCCAGTAGGAACCACAGGGATGGGAGTGAAAAACTGTTTTTT
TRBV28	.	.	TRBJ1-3	CASSLSGGGNTIYF	TGTGCCAGCAGTTTATCTGGGGGCGGAAACACCATATATTTT
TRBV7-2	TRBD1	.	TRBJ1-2	CASSARTGSNYGYTF	TGTGCCAGCAGCGCCCGGACAGGGAGCAACTATGGCTACACCTTC
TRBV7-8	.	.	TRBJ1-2	CASSLGGLNYGYTF	TGTGCCAGCAGCTTAGGCGGCCTAAACTATGGCTACACCTTC
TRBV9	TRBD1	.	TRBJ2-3	CASSVNAGGIPDTQYF	TGTGCCAGCAGCGTAAACGCAGGGGGCATTCCAGATACGCAGTATTTT
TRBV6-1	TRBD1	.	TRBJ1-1	CASSVGTGGAGTEAFF	TGTGCCAGCAGTGTCGGGACAGGGGGCGCAGGCACTGAAGCTTTCTTT
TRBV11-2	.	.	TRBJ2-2	CASSLYGGGLNTGELFF	TGTGCCAGCAGCTTATATGGGGGAGGCCTGAACACCGGGGAGCTGTTTTTT
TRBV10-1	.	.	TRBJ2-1	CASSVHEFSLSYNEQFF	TGCGCCAGCAGTGTCCATGAGTTTTCTCTATCCTACAATGAGCAGTTCTTC
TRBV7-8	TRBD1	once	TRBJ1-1	CASSLGDRTIMNTEAFF	TGTGCCAGCAGCTTAGGGGACAGAACTATAATGAACACTGAAGCTTTCTTT
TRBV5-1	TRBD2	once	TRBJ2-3	CASSLGRGGTDTQYF	TGCGCCAGCAGCTTGGGGCGGGGGGGCACAGATACGCAGTATTTT
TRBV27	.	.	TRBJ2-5	CASRRARYQETQYF	TGTGCCAGCAGGCGGGCCAGGTACCAAGAGACCCAGTACTTC
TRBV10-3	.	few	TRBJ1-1	CAISAQRQAFF	TGTGCCATCAGTGCACAACGTCAAGCTTTCTTT
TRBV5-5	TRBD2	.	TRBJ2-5	CASSDERGGQETQYF	TGTGCCAGCAGCGACGAGCGGGGGGGCCAAGAGACCCAGTACTTC
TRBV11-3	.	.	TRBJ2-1	CASSLFLGGTDNEQFF	TGTGCCAGCAGCTTATTTCTAGGGGGAACGGACAATGAGCAGTTCTTC
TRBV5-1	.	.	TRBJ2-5	CASSLGLTPETQYF	TGCGCCAGCAGCTTGGGCTTGACACCAGAGACCCAGTACTTC
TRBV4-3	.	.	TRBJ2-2	CASSHDPGRLNTGELFF	TGCGCCAGCAGCCACGACCCTGGGAGATTGAACACCGGGGAGCTGTTTTTT
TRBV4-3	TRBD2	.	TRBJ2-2	CASSRRTSGMAGELFF	TGCGCCAGCAGCCGCCGGACTAGCGGGATGGCCGGGGAGCTGTTTTTT
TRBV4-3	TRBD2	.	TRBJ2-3	CASSPGGGLNTQYF	TGCGCCAGCAGCCCGGGGGGAGGGTTAAATACGCAGTATTTT
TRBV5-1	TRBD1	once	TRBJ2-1	CAGSPGQSNGNEQFF	TGCGCCGGCAGCCCGGGACAGAGTAATGGCAATGAGCAGTTCTTC
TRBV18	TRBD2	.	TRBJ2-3	CASSPSFLQGALAGVRLTDTQYF	TGTGCCAGCTCACCATCTTTCTTGCAGGGGGCCCTAGCGGGAGTTCGACTCACAGATACGCAGTATTTT
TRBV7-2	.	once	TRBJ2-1	CASSNGLRNEQFF	TGTGCCAGCAGCAACGGACTTCGTAATGAGCAGTTCTTC
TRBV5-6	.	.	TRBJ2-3	CASSFLAPLNTDTQYF	TGTGCCAGCAGCTTTCTAGCGCCGCTCAACACAGATACGCAGTATTTT
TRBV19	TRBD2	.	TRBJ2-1	CANQGRVTHHGDEQFF	TGTGCCAATCAAGGGAGGGTCACTCATCATGGGGATGAGCAGTTCTTC
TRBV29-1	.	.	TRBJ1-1	CSVRPQVGLGTEAFF	TGCAGCGTCCGCCCTCAGGTCGGACTGGGCACTGAAGCTTTCTTT
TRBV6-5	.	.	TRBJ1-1	CASSYTRSTEAFF	TGTGCCAGCAGTTACACGAGGAGCACTGAAGCTTTCTTT
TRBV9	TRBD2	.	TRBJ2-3	CAIIVGGDTDTQYF	TGTGCCATTATAGTGGGAGGGGATACAGATACGCAGTATTTT
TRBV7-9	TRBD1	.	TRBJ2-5	CASSPGTGGEETQYF	TGTGCCAGCAGCCCCGGGACAGGGGGGGAAGAGACCCAGTACTTC
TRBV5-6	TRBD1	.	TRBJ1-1	CASSLGDREAFF	TGTGCCAGCAGCTTGGGGGACAGGGAGGCTTTCTTT
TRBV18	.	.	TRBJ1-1	CASSRGREWNTEAFF	TGTGCCAGCTCGCGCGGGAGGGAATGGAACACTGAAGCTTTCTTT
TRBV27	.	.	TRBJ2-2	CASSFMGLFTGELFF	TGTGCCAGCAGTTTCATGGGACTTTTCACCGGGGAGCTGTTTTTT
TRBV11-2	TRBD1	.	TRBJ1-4	CASSFRDRVEKLFF	TGTGCCAGCAGCTTCCGGGACAGGGTTGAAAAACTGTTTTTT
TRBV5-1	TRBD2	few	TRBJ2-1	CASRTSGSSYNEQFF	TGCGCCAGCAGGACTAGCGGGAGCTCCTACAATGAGCAGTTCTTC
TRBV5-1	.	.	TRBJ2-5	CASSLMSFETQYF	TGCGCCAGCAGCTTGATGTCTTTTGAGACCCAGTACTTC
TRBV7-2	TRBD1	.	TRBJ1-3	CASSPTGGAGNTIYF	TGTGCCAGCAGCCCTACAGGGGGTGCTGGAAACACCATATATTTT